The rows below give T cell receptor beta chains drawn from one sample of a study of TIL therapy for anti-PD-1-resistant metastatic lung cancer. TCRdb keeps only in-frame clones here, not all; method: immunoSEQ multiplex PCR. Found here are more than 9,500 clones, 60% to 80% of them singletons; the top ten hold over 9.5%. Here the sequenced sample was blood, taken at baseline. The origin of the receptors is a person between 30 and 80 years old with non-small cell lung cancer. The CDR3 runs from the conserved cysteine through the conserved F or W. D genes are given only for firm matches. Clone size is given for some rows only: seen once, a few or many times, or a class if the clone is expanded.

j_gene,len,v_gene,abundance,d_gene,CDR3nt,CDR3aa
TRBJ2-7,13,TRBV2,-,-,TGTGCCAGTAGACCGGGACTCATTTACGAGCAGTACTTC,CASRPGLIYEQYF
TRBJ2-7,14,TRBV6-5,-,TRBD1,TGTGCCAGCAGGGGACAGGCCAGCTCCTACGAGCAGTACTTC,CASRGQASSYEQYF
TRBJ2-2,15,TRBV28,-,-,TGTGCCAGCACCGTCGGAGGGGGGGCGGTCGGGGAGCTGTTTTTT,CASTVGGGAVGELFF
TRBJ1-2,14,TRBV9,-,-,TGTGCCAGCAGCGTATCGGACGGCGCTAGTGGCTACACCTTC,CASSVSDGASGYTF
TRBJ1-1,14,TRBV18,-,-,TGTGCCAGCTCATCGGACACCTCGAACACTGAAGCTTTCTTT,CASSSDTSNTEAFF
TRBJ1-3,15,TRBV19,few,-,TGTGCCAGTATTGGCTTACACCGCTCTGGAAACACCATATATTTT,CASIGLHRSGNTIYF
TRBJ1-5,18,TRBV6-4,-,TRBD1,TGTGCCAGCAGTGACTCGAGAAGGAGGACAGGCGACAATCAGCCCCAGCATTTT,CASSDSRRRTGDNQPQHF
TRBJ1-2,15,TRBV4-1,few,TRBD1,TGCGCCAGCAATGCCGGACCTCAGGGGGCACGGGGCTACACCTTC,CASNAGPQGARGYTF
TRBJ1-2,13,TRBV2,few,TRBD1,TGTGCCAGCAGCAGACAGGGGGACTATGGCTACACCTTC,CASSRQGDYGYTF
TRBJ2-5,15,TRBV7-9,-,TRBD1,TGTGCCAGCAGCTCTGACAGGGCTGGGCAAGGGACCCAGTACTTC,CASSSDRAGQGTQYF
TRBJ2-2,15,TRBV5-6,-,-,TGTGCCAGCACCCCCCTTCCCAGGGTGGACGGGGAGCTGTTTTTT,CASTPLPRVDGELFF
TRBJ2-7,15,TRBV5-1,-,TRBD2,TGCGCCAGCAGCCGACTAGCGGGAGGGCCCCACGAGCAGTACTTC,CASSRLAGGPHEQYF
TRBJ1-2,15,TRBV4-2,-,-,TGTGCCAGCAGCAATACACAGGAGCTAAACTATGGCTACACCTTC,CASSNTQELNYGYTF
TRBJ2-7,15,TRBV10-3,-,TRBD1,TGTGCCATCAGTGAAGGGACAGGGTCTACCTACGAGCAGTACTTC,CAISEGTGSTYEQYF
TRBJ1-2,15,TRBV6-1,-,-,TGTGCCAGCAGTGAAATAAGAATCGTTTTCTATGGCTACACCTTC,CASSEIRIVFYGYTF
TRBJ2-7,12,TRBV14,-,-,TGTGCCAGCAGCGGAATCAGTTACGAGCAGTACTTC,CASSGISYEQYF
TRBJ1-5,17,TRBV18,-,TRBD1,TGTGCCAGCTCACCACCTGCAGCGGGACAGGGGAATCAGCCCCAGCATTTT,CASSPPAAGQGNQPQHF
TRBJ2-7,15,TRBV18,-,TRBD2,TGTGCCAGCTCACCAAGACTAGCGGGCAACTACGAGCAGTACTTC,CASSPRLAGNYEQYF
TRBJ2-2,16,TRBV7-9,-,-,TGTGCCAGCAGCTTAGACAGGGTTTCGAACACCGGGGAGCTGTTTTTT,CASSLDRVSNTGELFF
TRBJ1-2,15,TRBV28,-,-,TGTGCCAGCAGTTCCCCTGGTGAGGGGAACTATGGCTACACCTTC,CASSSPGEGNYGYTF
TRBJ2-3,15,TRBV5-1,-,TRBD1,TGCGCCAGCAGCTTGGGACAGGGGAAATCAGATACGCAGTATTTT,CASSLGQGKSDTQYF
TRBJ2-1,17,TRBV14,-,-,TGTGCCAGCAGCCAAGGGGGGGACTGGAGCTCCTACAATGAGCAGTTCTTC,CASSQGGDWSSYNEQFF
TRBJ1-5,17,TRBV7-9,few,TRBD1,TGTGCCAGCAGCTCCTACGTCCGGGACAGGAAGGATCAGCCCCAGCATTTT,CASSSYVRDRKDQPQHF
TRBJ2-7,15,TRBV7-2,-,TRBD1,TGTGCCAGCAGCCCAGGACAGGCTATGACCTACGAGCAGTACTTC,CASSPGQAMTYEQYF
TRBJ1-1,14,TRBV6-5,-,-,TGTGCCAGCAAGTACAGACTCGTCGGCACTGAAGCTTTCTTT,CASKYRLVGTEAFF
TRBJ2-7,14,TRBV19,-,-,TGTGCCAGTAGTATTACTACCATGCCCTACGAGCAGTACTTC,CASSITTMPYEQYF
TRBJ1-1,13,TRBV6-5,-,-,TGTGCCAGCTCTTGGGGGCGTAGGACTGAAGCTTTCTTT,CASSWGRRTEAFF
TRBJ2-1,19,TRBV19,-,TRBD2,TGTGCCAGTAGTATTTCAGCGGGATCCTCTCTTAACTCCTACAATGAGCAGTTCTTC,CASSISAGSSLNSYNEQFF
TRBJ2-7,17,TRBV12-2,once,-,TGTGCAAGTCGCCTCAATGCAAGCGGGAGGGTTTCTGACGAGCAGTACTTC,CASRLNASGRVSDEQYF
TRBJ1-1,13,TRBV6-6,few,-,TGTGCCAGCCAGGACGGACAGAACACTGAAGCTTTCTTT,CASQDGQNTEAFF
TRBJ1-2,13,TRBV7-3,-,-,TGTGCCAGCAGCTTAAAAGGGACCGATGGCTACACCTTC,CASSLKGTDGYTF
TRBJ1-5,15,TRBV5-1,-,-,TGCGCCAGCAGCTTCGGAACAGGGAACAATCAGCCCCAGCATTTT,CASSFGTGNNQPQHF
TRBJ1-2,13,TRBV2,few,TRBD1,TGTGCCAGCAGTACACAGGGGGCGTATGGCTACACCTTC,CASSTQGAYGYTF
TRBJ2-7,13,TRBV27,once,-,TGTGCCAGCAGTTTAACTAGTTACTACGAGCAGTACTTC,CASSLTSYYEQYF
TRBJ2-6,19,TRBV11-2,-,TRBD1,TGTGCCAGCAGCTCCCTAATGAACAGGGGACCCTCTGGGGCCAACGTCCTGACTTTC,CASSSLMNRGPSGANVLTF
TRBJ2-7,13,TRBV14,-,-,TGTGCCAGCAGCCAAGCGGGACCCTACGAGCAGTACTTC,CASSQAGPYEQYF
TRBJ2-1,18,TRBV15,-,TRBD2,TGTGCCACCAGCAGGCCGGGGACTAGCGGGAGGTCCGGGGTTGAGCAGTTCTTC,CATSRPGTSGRSGVEQFF